This paragraph reports one T cell receptor beta chain. Original processing notes: Reference gene primer amplification yielded estimated nucleated cell counts. Some clones are missing from TCRdb's copy, which holds only in-frame ones; the method was immunoSEQ multiplex PCR. V and J calls and clone size are as listed in that table; D and trimming were resolved from the DNA. Of 200,000 to 250,000 clones listed, 70% to 90% are singletons. This entry belongs to a study of blood T cell repertoires in COVID-19. Study overall: Samples came from the United States, Italy and Spain, spanning acute and convalescent COVID-19. Nucleic acid was either cDNA or gDNA, and it came from T cells, B-cell-depleted T cells, or PBMCs.

Sample: peripheral blood. This receptor was obtained from a woman aged 18-29 years who had recovered from COVID-19.

DNA of the CDR3: TGTGCCAGCAGCGTAGAAGGGACTGCAGCCAATGAGCAGTTCTTC. It codes for CASSVEGTAANEQFF. The rearrangement joins TRBV9 to TRBJ2-1; D perhaps matches TRBD2 (6 bases). V lost 0 bases and J lost 6, with 13 bases in between. Germline V lookup: CDR1 SGDLS, CDR2 YYNGEE. This CDR3 region has 15 residues.